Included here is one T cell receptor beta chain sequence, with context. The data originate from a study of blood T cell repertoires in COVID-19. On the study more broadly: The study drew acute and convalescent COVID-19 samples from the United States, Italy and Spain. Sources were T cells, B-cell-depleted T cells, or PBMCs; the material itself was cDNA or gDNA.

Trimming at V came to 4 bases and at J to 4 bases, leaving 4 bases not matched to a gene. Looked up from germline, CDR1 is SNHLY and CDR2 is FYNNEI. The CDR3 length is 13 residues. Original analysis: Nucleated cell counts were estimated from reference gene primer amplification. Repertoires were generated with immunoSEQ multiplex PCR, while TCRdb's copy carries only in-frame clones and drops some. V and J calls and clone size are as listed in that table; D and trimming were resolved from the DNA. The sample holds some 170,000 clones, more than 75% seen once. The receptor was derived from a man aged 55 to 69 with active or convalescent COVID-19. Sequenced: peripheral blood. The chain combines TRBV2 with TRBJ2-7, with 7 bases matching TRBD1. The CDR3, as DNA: TGTGCCAGCAGTGGACAGGGTCTTTACGAGCAGTACTTC. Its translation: CASSGQGLYEQYF.